This T cell receptor beta chain was identified during a study of T-cell memory formation after mild COVID-19. Study in general: Among the donors, TCR clusters were largely specific to each donor.

V shed 6 bases and J shed 2 bases, with 10 bases lying between them. Germline loops: CDR1 LGHNT, CDR2 FRNRAP. This CDR3 spans 13 amino acids. MiXCR was run by TCRdb on the 5' RACE reads, yielding one entry per CDR3 protein. The sample shows under 300,000 distinct CDR3 sequences, over 9% of them seen only once. V and J are TRBV12-5 and TRBJ1-2, with a tentative D call TRBD1 (5 bases). Sequenced: PBMCs or a T cell subset sorted from them (not recorded which). The source is a man between 18 and 35 years old who had mild COVID-19 (a few samples of this study predate the infection). Cell type and time point are not known. The CDR3 DNA is TGTGCTAGTGGCTCCAGGGACAACTATGGCTACACCTTC. Translation gives CASGSRDNYGYTF.